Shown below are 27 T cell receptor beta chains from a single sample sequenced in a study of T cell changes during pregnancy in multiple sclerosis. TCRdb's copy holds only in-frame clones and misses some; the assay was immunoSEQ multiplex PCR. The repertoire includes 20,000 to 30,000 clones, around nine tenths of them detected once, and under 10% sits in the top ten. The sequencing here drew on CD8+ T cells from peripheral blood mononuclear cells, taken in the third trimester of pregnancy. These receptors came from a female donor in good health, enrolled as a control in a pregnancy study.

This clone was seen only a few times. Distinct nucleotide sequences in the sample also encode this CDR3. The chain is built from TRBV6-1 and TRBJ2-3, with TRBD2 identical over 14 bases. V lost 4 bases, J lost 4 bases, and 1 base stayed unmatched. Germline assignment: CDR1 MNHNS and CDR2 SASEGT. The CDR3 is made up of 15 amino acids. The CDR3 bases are TGTGCCAGCAGTGGACTAGCGGGGGGGCCAGATACGCAGTATTTT. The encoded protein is CASSGLAGGPDTQYF.

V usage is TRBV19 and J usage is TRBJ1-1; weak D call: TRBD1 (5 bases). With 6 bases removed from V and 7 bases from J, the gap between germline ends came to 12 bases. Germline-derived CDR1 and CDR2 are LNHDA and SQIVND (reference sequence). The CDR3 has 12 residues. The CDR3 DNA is TGTGCCAGTAGGCCACGGACACATGAAGCTTTCTTT. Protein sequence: CASRPRTHEAFF.

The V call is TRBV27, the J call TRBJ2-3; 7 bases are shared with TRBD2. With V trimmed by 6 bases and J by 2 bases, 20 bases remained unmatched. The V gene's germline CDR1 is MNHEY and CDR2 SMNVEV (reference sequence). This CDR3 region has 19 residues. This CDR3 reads CASSSGGVIAAAVTDTQYF. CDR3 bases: TGTGCCAGCAGCTCGGGAGGTGTGATAGCCGCGGCGGTCACAGATACGCAGTATTTT.

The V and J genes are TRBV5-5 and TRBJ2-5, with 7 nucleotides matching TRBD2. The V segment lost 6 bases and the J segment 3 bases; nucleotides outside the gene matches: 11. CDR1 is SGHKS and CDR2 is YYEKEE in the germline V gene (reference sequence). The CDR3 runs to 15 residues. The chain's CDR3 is CASTARLADKETQYF. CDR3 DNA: TGTGCCAGCACTGCCCGCCTAGCGGACAAAGAGACCCAGTACTTC.

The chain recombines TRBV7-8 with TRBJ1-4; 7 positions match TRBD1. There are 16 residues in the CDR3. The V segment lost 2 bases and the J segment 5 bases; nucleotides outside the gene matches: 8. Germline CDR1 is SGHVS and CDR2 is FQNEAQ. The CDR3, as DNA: TGTGCCAGCAGCTTAAGGGTGGGGGACAGCAATGAAAAACTGTTTTTT. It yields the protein CASSLRVGDSNEKLFF. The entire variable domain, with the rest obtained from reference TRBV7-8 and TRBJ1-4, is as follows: GAGVSQSPRYKVAKRGQDVALRCDPISGHVSLFWYQQALGQGPEFLTYFQNEAQLDKSGLPSDRFFAERPEGSVSTLKIQRTQQEDSAVYLCASSLRVGDSNEKLFFGSGTQLSVL.

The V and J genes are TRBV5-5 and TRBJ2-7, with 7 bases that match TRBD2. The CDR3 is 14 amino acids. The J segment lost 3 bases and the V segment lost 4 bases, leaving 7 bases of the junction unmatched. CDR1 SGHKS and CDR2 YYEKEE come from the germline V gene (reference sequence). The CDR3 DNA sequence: TGTGCCAGCAGCCACGCTGGCGGGGGCTACGAGCAGTACTTC. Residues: CASSHAGGGYEQYF.

Here the CDR3 reads CASSPHRGGGYTF. DNA for the CDR3: TGTGCCAGCAGTCCACACAGGGGAGGCGGCTACACCTTC. The rearrangement joins TRBV6-5 to TRBJ1-2; TRBD1 matches at 7 bases. Trimming cost V 5 bases and J 8 bases; bases outside gene matches: 8. CDR3 length: 13 residues. Germline V lookup: CDR1 MNHEY, CDR2 SVGAGI.

The CDR3 nucleotides are TGCGCCAGCAGCCAACCTAGCGGGAGCCCCGGGGAGCTGTTTTTT. It translates to CASSQPSGSPGELFF. The chain employs TRBV4-1 and TRBJ2-2; 10 positions agree with TRBD2. CDR1 is MGHRA, CDR2 YSYEKL, per germline. CDR3 length: 15 residues. Germline trimming cut 2 bases from V and 6 bases from J; bases unmatched to any gene: 3.

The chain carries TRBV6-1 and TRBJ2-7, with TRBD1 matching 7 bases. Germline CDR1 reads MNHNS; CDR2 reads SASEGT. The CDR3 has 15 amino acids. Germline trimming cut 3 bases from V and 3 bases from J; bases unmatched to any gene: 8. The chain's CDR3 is CASSERQGMVYEQYF. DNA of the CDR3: TGTGCCAGCAGTGAGAGACAGGGAATGGTCTACGAGCAGTACTTC.

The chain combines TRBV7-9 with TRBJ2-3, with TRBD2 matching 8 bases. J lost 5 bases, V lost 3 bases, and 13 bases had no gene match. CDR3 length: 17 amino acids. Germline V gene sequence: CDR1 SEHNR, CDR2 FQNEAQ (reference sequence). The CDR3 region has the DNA TGTGCCAGCAGCTTTCTTCCGGGACTAGAATTGGGAGATACGCAGTATTTT. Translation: CASSFLPGLELGDTQYF.

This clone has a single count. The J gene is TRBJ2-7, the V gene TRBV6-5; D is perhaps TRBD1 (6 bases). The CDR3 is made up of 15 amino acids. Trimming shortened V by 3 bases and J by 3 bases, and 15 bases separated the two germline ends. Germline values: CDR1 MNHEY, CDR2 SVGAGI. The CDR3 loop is CASSYTPEGGYEQYF. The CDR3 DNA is TGTGCCAGCAGTTATACCCCGGAAGGGGGCTACGAGCAGTACTTC.

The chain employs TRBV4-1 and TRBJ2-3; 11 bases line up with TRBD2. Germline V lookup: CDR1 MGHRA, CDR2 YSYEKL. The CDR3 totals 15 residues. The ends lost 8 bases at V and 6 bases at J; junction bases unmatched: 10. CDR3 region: CASGLASGGSDTQYF. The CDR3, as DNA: TGCGCCAGCGGCCTGGCTAGCGGGGGGTCGGATACGCAGTATTTT.

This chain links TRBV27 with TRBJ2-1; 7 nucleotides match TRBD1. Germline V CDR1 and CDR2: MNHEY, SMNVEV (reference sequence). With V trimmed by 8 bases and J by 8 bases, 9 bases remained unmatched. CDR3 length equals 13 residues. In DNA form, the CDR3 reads TGTGCCAGCGGGCGACAGGGTTGGGATGAGCAGTTCTTC. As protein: CASGRQGWDEQFF.

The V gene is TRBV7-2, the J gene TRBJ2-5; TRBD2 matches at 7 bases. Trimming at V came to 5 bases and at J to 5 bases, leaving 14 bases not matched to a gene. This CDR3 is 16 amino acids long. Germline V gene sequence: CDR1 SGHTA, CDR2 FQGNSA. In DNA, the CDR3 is TGTGCCAGCAGCGCGCCGGGACTAAAACCCAGGGAGACCCAGTACTTC. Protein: CASSAPGLKPRETQYF.

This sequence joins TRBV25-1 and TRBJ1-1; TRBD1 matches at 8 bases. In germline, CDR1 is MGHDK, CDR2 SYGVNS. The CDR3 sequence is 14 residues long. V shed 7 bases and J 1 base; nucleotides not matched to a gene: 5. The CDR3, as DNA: TGTGCCAGCACCAACACAGGGGGGAACACTGAAGCTTTCTTT. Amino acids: CASTNTGGNTEAFF. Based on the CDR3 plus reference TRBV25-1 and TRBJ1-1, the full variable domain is EADIYQTPRYLVIGTGKKITLECSQTMGHDKMYWYQQDPGMELHLIHYSYGVNSTEKGDLSSESTVSRIRTEHFPLTLESARPSHTSQYLCASTNTGGNTEAFFGQGTRLTVV.

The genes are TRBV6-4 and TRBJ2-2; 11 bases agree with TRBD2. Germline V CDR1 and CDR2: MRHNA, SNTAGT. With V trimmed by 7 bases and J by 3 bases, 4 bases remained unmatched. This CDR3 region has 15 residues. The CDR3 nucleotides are TGTGCCAGCACAAAACTAGCGGGGGACACCGGGGAGCTGTTTTTT. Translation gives CASTKLAGDTGELFF.

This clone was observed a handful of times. The CDR3 coding sequence is TGTGCCAGCAGTGCGCGGGAGGAGGATGAGCAGTTCTTC. As protein: CASSAREEDEQFF. This chain joins TRBV6-4 and TRBJ2-1, with 8 bases that match TRBD2. CDR3 length equals 13 residues. Germline loops: CDR1 MRHNA, CDR2 SNTAGT. After removal of 4 bases from V and 8 bases from J, the junction contained 4 bases not matched to a gene.

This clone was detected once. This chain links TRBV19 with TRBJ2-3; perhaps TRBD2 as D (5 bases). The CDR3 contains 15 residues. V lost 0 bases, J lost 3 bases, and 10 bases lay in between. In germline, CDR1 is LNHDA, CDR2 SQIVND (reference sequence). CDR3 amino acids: CASSIDDSETDTQYF. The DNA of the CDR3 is TGTGCCAGTAGTATAGATGATAGCGAGACAGATACGCAGTATTTT.

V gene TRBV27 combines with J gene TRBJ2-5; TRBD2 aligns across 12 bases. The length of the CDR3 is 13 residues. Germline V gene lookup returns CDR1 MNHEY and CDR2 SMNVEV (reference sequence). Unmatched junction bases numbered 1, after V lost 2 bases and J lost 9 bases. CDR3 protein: CASSLRLAGAQYF. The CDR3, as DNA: TGTGCCAGCAGTTTAAGACTAGCGGGAGCCCAGTACTTC.

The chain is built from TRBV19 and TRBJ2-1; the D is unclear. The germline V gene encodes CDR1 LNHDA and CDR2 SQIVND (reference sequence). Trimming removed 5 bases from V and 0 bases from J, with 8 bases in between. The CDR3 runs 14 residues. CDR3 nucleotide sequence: TGTGCCAGTAGTCGGAGCCCCTCCTACAATGAGCAGTTCTTC. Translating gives CASSRSPSYNEQFF.

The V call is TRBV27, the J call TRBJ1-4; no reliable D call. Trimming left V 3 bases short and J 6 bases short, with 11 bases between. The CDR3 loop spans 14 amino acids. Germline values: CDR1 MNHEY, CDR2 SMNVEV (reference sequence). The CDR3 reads CASSLALGDEKLFF. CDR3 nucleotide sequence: TGTGCCAGCAGTTTGGCGCTCGGGGATGAAAAACTGTTTTTT.

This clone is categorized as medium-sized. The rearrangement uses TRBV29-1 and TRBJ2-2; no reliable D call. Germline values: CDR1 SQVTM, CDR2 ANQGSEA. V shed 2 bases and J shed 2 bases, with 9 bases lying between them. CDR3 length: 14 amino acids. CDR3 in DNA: TGCAGCGTTGAATCGAGAGAAAACACCGGGGAGCTGTTTTTT. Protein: CSVESRENTGELFF.

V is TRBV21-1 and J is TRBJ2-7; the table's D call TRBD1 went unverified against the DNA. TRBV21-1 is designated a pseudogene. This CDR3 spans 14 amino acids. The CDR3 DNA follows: TGTGCCAGCAGCAAAGGACAGGGTGATTACGAGCAGTACTTC. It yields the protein CASSKGQGDYEQYF.

CDR3: CASSIGTSANNEQFF. Written as DNA, the CDR3 is TGTGCCAGTAGTATCGGGACTAGCGCAAACAATGAGCAGTTCTTC. This rearrangement joins TRBV19 to TRBJ2-1; TRBD2 matches at 10 bases. There are 15 residues in the CDR3. V shed 3 bases and J 5 bases; nucleotides not matched to a gene: 4. Germline V gives CDR1 LNHDA, CDR2 SQIVND (reference sequence).

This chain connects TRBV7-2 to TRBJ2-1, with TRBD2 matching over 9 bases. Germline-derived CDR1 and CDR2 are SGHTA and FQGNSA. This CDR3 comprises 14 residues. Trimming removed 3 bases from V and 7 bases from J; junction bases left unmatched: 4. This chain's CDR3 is CASSFAGGLNEQFF. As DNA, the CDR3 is TGTGCCAGCAGCTTCGCGGGGGGGCTAAATGAGCAGTTCTTC.

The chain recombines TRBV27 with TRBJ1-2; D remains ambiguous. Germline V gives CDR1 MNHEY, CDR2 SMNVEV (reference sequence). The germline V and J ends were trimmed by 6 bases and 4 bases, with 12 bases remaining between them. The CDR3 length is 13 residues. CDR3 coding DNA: TGTGCCAGCAGCCGGAGTAGGCTCTATGGCTACACCTTC. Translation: CASSRSRLYGYTF.

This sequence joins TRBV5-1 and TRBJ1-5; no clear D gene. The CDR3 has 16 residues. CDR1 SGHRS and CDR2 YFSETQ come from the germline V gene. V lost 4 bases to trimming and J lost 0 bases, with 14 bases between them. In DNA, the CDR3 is TGCGCCAGCAGCCCTAGGCCAGATTATAGCAATCAGCCCCAGCATTTT. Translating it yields CASSPRPDYSNQPQHF.